These T cell receptor beta chains were read from a single sample in a study of blood T cells in healthy people across ages. Using its own MiXCR run on the 5' RACE reads, TCRdb lists one record per CDR3 protein. The table records 980,000 or so distinct CDR3 sequences, roughly 50% of them present only once. The sequencing input was blood. Receptors were obtained from a man between 25 and 39 years old in good health. Each CDR3 is given with its conserved first and last residue. A D gene is named only where the DNA matches it firmly. Clone size is given for some rows only: seen once, a few or many times, or a class if the clone is expanded.

D	V	size	J	CDR3	DNA
TRBD1	TRBV11-2	once	TRBJ2-5	CASSSPTGGQETQYF	TGTGCCAGCAGCTCCCCAACAGGGGGCCAGGAGACCCAGTACTTC
.	TRBV6-2/TRBV6-3	few	TRBJ2-1	CASSFPYGVAFF	TGTGCCAGCAGCTTCCCCTACGGTGTTGCGTTCTTC
.	TRBV12-3/TRBV12-4	few	TRBJ1-2	CASRGDNYGYTF	TGTGCCAGCAGAGGAGATAACTATGGCTACACCTTC
.	TRBV3-1	.	TRBJ2-2	CAGSQRGVAGELFF	TGTGCCGGCAGCCAGCGCGGAGTGGCCGGGGAGCTGTTTTTT
.	TRBV28	few	TRBJ1-5	CASTLGGTRDDQPQHF	TGTGCCAGCACCTTAGGGGGGACACGAGACGATCAGCCCCAGCATTTT
.	TRBV12-3/TRBV12-4	.	TRBJ1-5	CASSLRAVTSNQPQHF	TGTGCCAGCAGTTTAAGGGCAGTGACTAGCAATCAGCCCCAGCATTTT
.	TRBV24-1	.	TRBJ2-3	CATSDLRIGTDTQYF	TGTGCCACCAGTGATTTAAGGATAGGCACAGATACGCAGTATTTT
.	TRBV4-1	.	TRBJ1-2	CASTPPAGGYGYTF	TGCGCCAGCACCCCTCCCGCGGGGGGCTATGGCTACACCTTC
.	TRBV27	.	TRBJ2-1	CASSPRWQAQIANEQFF	TGTGCCAGCAGCCCGCGATGGCAGGCGCAGATTGCCAATGAGCAGTTCTTC
.	TRBV20-1	few	TRBJ1-1	CSARDTASRTEAFF	TGCAGTGCTAGAGATACGGCCTCACGAACTGAAGCTTTCTTT
.	TRBV3-1	.	TRBJ2-5	CAGSQATTRQETQYF	TGTGCCGGCAGCCAAGCGACGACGAGGCAAGAGACCCAGTACTTC
.	TRBV28	few	TRBJ2-7	CAITRGDRHRAYEQYF	TGTGCCATCACCCGGGGGGACAGGCACCGGGCTTACGAGCAGTACTTC
.	TRBV5-1	.	TRBJ2-1	CASSPSLYTINGQFF	TGCGCCAGCAGCCCGAGCCTCTACACTATCAATGGGCAGTTCTTC
.	TRBV3-1	many	TRBJ1-1	CASSPGGGNTEAFF	TGTGCCAGCAGCCCAGGTGGGGGGAACACTGAAGCTTTCTTT
TRBD1	TRBV6-5	.	TRBJ1-4	CASSSRGQGITNEKLFF	TGTGCCAGCAGTTCCCGGGGACAGGGGATAACTAATGAAAAACTGTTTTTT
TRBD1	TRBV6-1	.	TRBJ1-5	CASSDIGQGSNQPQHF	TGTGCCAGCAGCGATATAGGACAGGGTAGCAATCAGCCCCAGCATTTT
.	TRBV6-1	once	TRBJ2-7	CTSSDTIYEQYF	TGTACCAGCAGTGACACAATCTACGAGCAGTACTTC
TRBD2	TRBV20-1	.	TRBJ2-5	CSAPQLAGVREQYF	TGCAGTGCGCCACAACTAGCGGGGGTTCGAGAGCAGTACTTC
TRBD2	TRBV20-1	.	TRBJ2-5	CSARERRGGGLLQETQYF	TGCAGTGCCCGCGAGAGGAGGGGCGGGGGACTCCTCCAAGAGACCCAGTACTTC
.	TRBV7-9	.	TRBJ2-1	CASSLVSTPYNEQFF	TGTGCCAGCAGCTTAGTTAGTACCCCCTACAATGAGCAGTTCTTC
.	TRBV11-3	.	TRBJ2-3	CASSIMGRSDTQYF	TGTGCCAGCAGTATAATGGGCAGGTCAGATACGCAGTATTTT
TRBD1	TRBV6-2/TRBV6-3	.	TRBJ1-5	CASRGTGEVGNQPQHF	TGTGCCAGCAGAGGGACAGGGGAGGTGGGCAATCAGCCCCAGCATTTT
TRBD2	TRBV27	few	TRBJ2-7	CASSLGLGSPYEQYF	TGTGCCAGCAGTCTAGGACTAGGTTCCCCCTACGAGCAGTACTTC
.	TRBV11-3	.	TRBJ2-1	CARGLFYNEQFF	TGTGCCAGGGGGCTTTTCTACAATGAGCAGTTCTTC
TRBD2	TRBV6-5	.	TRBJ2-7	CASSLTAGGRYEQYF	TGTGCCAGCTCTCTAACGGCGGGGGGGCGGTACGAGCAGTACTTC
.	TRBV5-6	.	TRBJ2-7	CASSSSYRVYEQYF	TGTGCCAGCAGCTCGAGCTACAGGGTCTACGAGCAGTACTTC
.	TRBV20-1	.	TRBJ2-5	CSAQDSGQETQYF	TGCAGTGCTCAGGACAGCGGCCAAGAGACCCAGTACTTC
TRBD1	TRBV20-1	.	TRBJ2-1	CSARDAGTGYSEQFF	TGCAGTGCTAGAGATGCCGGGACAGGGTATAGTGAGCAGTTCTTC
TRBD1	TRBV7-2	.	TRBJ1-2	CASSPRTGDYGYTF	TGTGCCAGCAGCCCCCGGACAGGGGATTATGGCTACACCTTC